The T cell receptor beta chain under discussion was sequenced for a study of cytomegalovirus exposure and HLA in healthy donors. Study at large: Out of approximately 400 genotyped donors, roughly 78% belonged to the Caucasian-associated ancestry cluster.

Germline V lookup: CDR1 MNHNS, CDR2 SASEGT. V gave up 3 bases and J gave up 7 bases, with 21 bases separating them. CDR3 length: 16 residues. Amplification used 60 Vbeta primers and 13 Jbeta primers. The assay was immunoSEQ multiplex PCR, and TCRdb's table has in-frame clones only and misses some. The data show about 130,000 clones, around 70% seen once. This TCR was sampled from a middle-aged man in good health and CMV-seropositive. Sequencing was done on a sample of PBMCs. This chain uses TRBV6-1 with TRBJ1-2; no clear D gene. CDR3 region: CASSDRSWQASFGYTF. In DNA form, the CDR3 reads TGTGCCAGCAGTGACCGATCTTGGCAGGCCTCTTTTGGCTACACCTTC.